These T cell receptor beta chains were read from a single sample in a study of radiotherapy plus CTLA-4 blockade in lung cancer. Measured with immunoSEQ multiplex PCR; TCRdb has only the in-frame clones, and not every one. The sample carries approximately 30,000 clones, under 85% recorded once. Sequenced here: peripheral blood, sampled from a patient treated with radiotherapy plus ipilimumab. The receptors come from a human donor with non-small cell lung cancer whose response to radiotherapy plus ipilimumab could not be evaluated. Both conserved end residues are part of each CDR3. A D gene is named only where the DNA matches it firmly. Size tells how often a clone was seen (once, few, many) or the class of an expanded clone, and some rows leave it out.

j_gene,d_gene,abundance,v_gene,CDR3nt,CDR3aa
TRBJ2-7,TRBD1,few,TRBV5-4,TGTGCCAGCAGCCCGAGGGGGGGACAGGGGGCTGAGTACGAGCAGTACTTC,CASSPRGGQGAEYEQYF
TRBJ2-5,TRBD1,few,TRBV5-4,TGTGCCAGCAGCTCGCAGGGGGCGCGTCGGGAGACCCAGTACTTC,CASSSQGARRETQYF
TRBJ1-2,TRBD1,once,TRBV18,TGTGCCAGCTCACTACTCGTAGGACAGGGAGACTATGGCTACACCTTC,CASSLLVGQGDYGYTF
TRBJ1-5,NA,NA,TRBV6-6,TGTGCCGGCACCGGACAGAGATATGGCAATCAGCCCCAGCATTTT,CAGTGQRYGNQPQHF
TRBJ2-1,NA,NA,TRBV14,TGTGCCAGCAGCCACGGACTAAAGCAGTTCTTC,CASSHGLKQFF
TRBJ2-7,TRBD2,NA,TRBV5-4,TGTGCCAGCAGCCCGAGCGGGGGGCCTTCCTACGAGCAGTACTTC,CASSPSGGPSYEQYF
TRBJ2-5,TRBD1,NA,TRBV19,TGTGCCAGTAGCCCCTGGACAGGAGAAGAGACCCAGTACTTC,CASSPWTGEETQYF
TRBJ2-1,NA,NA,TRBV5-5,TGTGCCAGCAGCTTGCCCCAATACAATGAGCAGTTCTTC,CASSLPQYNEQFF
TRBJ1-3,TRBD1,medium-sized,TRBV19,TGTGCCAGTAGTACGAGAGGGGGCACTGGAAACACCATATATTTT,CASSTRGGTGNTIYF
TRBJ2-5,NA,NA,TRBV7-7,TGTGCTAGCAGCCCGGACTTACAAGAGACCCAGTACTTC,CASSPDLQETQYF
TRBJ2-7,TRBD1,NA,TRBV19,TGTGCCAGTAGTATAGCCCGGGACAGAGTCTACGAGCAGTACTTC,CASSIARDRVYEQYF
TRBJ2-5,TRBD1,NA,TRBV10-1,TGCGCCAGCAGTGAGGGGACAGGGGGCTTGAAGACCCAGTACTTC,CASSEGTGGLKTQYF
TRBJ2-3,NA,NA,TRBV4-2,TGTGCCAGCAGCCAACGTATAGTTTGGGGGCTAGGAGGTCGCGCAGATACGCAGTATTTT,CASSQRIVWGLGGRADTQYF
TRBJ2-7,TRBD1,NA,TRBV28,TGTGCCAGCAGTTTTGGTGGGACAGGGCGTCGAGAGCAGTACTTC,CASSFGGTGRREQYF
TRBJ2-1,TRBD2,NA,TRBV5-8,TGTGCCAGCAGCTTGGTTCTAGCGGGAGTCGGTGAGCAGTTCTTC,CASSLVLAGVGEQFF
TRBJ1-1,TRBD1,NA,TRBV7-2,TGTGCCAGCAGCTATACAGGGGGGAACACTGAAGCTTTCTTT,CASSYTGGNTEAFF
TRBJ1-2,NA,few,TRBV4-3,TGCGCCAGCAGCCAAGAGCAGAATATCTATGGCTACACCTTC,CASSQEQNIYGYTF
TRBJ2-1,NA,once,TRBV5-1,TGCGCCAGCCAAGATGAGGCTAACTCCTACAATGAGCAGTTCTTC,CASQDEANSYNEQFF
TRBJ1-1,NA,NA,TRBV7-2,TGTGCCAGCAGCTTAACACCGGGGAACACTGAAGCTTTCTTT,CASSLTPGNTEAFF
TRBJ2-3,TRBD2,NA,TRBV29-1,TGCAGCGTCGGGACTAGCGGCTCCGGTGGAGATACGCAGTATTTT,CSVGTSGSGGDTQYF
TRBJ2-2,NA,once,TRBV27,TGTGCCAGCAGTCCCGGGTCGCTAATGAACACCGGGGAGCTGTTTTTT,CASSPGSLMNTGELFF
TRBJ1-2,NA,NA,TRBV6-5,TGTGCCAGCAATCAAGGAACAGGCGCGGTGGTCGGCTACACCTTC,CASNQGTGAVVGYTF
TRBJ2-2,NA,NA,TRBV19,TGTGCCACCGGCCGGTCGCAGGGGACCGGGGAGCTGTTTTTT,CATGRSQGTGELFF
TRBJ2-5,NA,NA,TRBV5-1,TGCGCCAGCAGCTTGGGCAGGCCTCAAGAGACCCAGTACTTC,CASSLGRPQETQYF
TRBJ2-5,NA,NA,TRBV18,TGTGCCAGCTCACCGGCCCCGTCCCAAGAGACCCAGTACTTC,CASSPAPSQETQYF
TRBJ2-1,NA,once,TRBV18,TGTGCCAGCTCACCCGACGCGGGGCGTGAGCAGTTCTTC,CASSPDAGREQFF
TRBJ1-1,NA,NA,TRBV29-1,TGCAGCGTTGAAGATGGTCTAGAAGCTTTCTTT,CSVEDGLEAFF
TRBJ2-2,NA,once,TRBV10-2,TGCGCCAGATCACTAGCGAACACCGGGGAGCTGTTTTTT,CARSLANTGELFF
TRBJ2-3,NA,few,TRBV30,TGTGCCTGGAGTGCCGGGACTGGGACAGATACGCAGTATTTT,CAWSAGTGTDTQYF
TRBJ1-4,NA,NA,TRBV29-1,TGCAGTGCAGGTTGGGCTAATGAAAAACTGTTTTTT,CSAGWANEKLFF
TRBJ2-5,NA,NA,TRBV29-1,TGCAGCTTCCGCCCGGGGTTGGAGACCCAGTACTTC,CSFRPGLETQYF
TRBJ2-1,TRBD2,few,TRBV27,TGTGCCAGCAGTTTATACGGACTAGACCGCTACAATGAGCAGTTCTTC,CASSLYGLDRYNEQFF
TRBJ2-3,TRBD1,NA,TRBV4-1,TGCGCCAGCAGCCAAGTATTAGGACAGGGCACAGATACGCAGTATTTT,CASSQVLGQGTDTQYF
TRBJ1-2,NA,NA,TRBV30,TGTGCCTGGAGTGTACAGGTTGGCGGCTACACCTTC,CAWSVQVGGYTF
TRBJ1-1,NA,NA,TRBV7-2,TGTGCCAGCAGCTTAGATGGGCAGAAGAACACTGAAGCTTTCTTT,CASSLDGQKNTEAFF
TRBJ1-2,NA,NA,TRBV20-1,TGCAGTGCTTCCGACACCTATGGCTACACCTTC,CSASDTYGYTF
TRBJ2-6,TRBD2,once,TRBV7-3,TGTGCCAGCAGTCCGACCGGGGGGTCTGGGGCCAACGTCCTGACTTTC,CASSPTGGSGANVLTF
TRBJ1-1,NA,NA,TRBV2,TGTGCCAGTTCACAGGGTTCTTTGGTATTTGACTCTGAAGCTTTCTTT,CASSQGSLVFDSEAFF
TRBJ2-7,TRBD1,NA,TRBV6-1,TGTGCCAGCACCAACAGGGGCGAGCAGTACTTC,CASTNRGEQYF